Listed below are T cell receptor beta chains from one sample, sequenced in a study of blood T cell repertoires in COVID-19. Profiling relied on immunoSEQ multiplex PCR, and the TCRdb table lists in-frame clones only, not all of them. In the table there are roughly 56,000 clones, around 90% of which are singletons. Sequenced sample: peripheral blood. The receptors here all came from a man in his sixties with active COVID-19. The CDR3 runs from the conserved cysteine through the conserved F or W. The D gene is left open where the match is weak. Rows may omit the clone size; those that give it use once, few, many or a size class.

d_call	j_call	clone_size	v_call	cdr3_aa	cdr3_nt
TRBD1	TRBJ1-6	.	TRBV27	CASSSRTGRNSPLHF	TGTGCCAGCAGTTCACGGACAGGCCGTAATTCACCCCTCCACTTT
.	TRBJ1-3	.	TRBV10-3	CATEGAGNTIYF	TGTGCCACCGAGGGGGCTGGAAACACCATATATTTT
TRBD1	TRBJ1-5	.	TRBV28	CASTDRAKQPQHF	TGTGCCAGCACCGACAGGGCTAAGCAGCCCCAGCATTTT
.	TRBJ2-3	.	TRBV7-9	CASSLTGSNTDTQYF	TGTGCCAGCAGCTTGACAGGTTCGAACACAGATACGCAGTATTTT
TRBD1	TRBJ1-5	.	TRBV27	CASRRTGVYSNQPQHF	TGTGCCAGCAGGCGGACAGGGGTTTATAGCAATCAGCCCCAGCATTTT
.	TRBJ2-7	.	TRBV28	CASSTRGLPYEQYF	TGTGCCAGCAGTACCCGAGGGCTCCCCTACGAGCAGTACTTC
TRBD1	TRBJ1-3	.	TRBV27	CASSSGTGRNTIYF	TGTGCCAGCAGCTCCGGGACAGGGAGAAACACCATATATTTT
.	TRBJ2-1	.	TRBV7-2	CASSLAAGQSNEQFF	TGTGCCAGCAGCTTAGCGGCCGGACAGTCGAATGAGCAGTTCTTC
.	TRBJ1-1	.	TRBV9	CASSAYGGMNTEAFF	TGTGCCAGCAGCGCCTACGGAGGAATGAACACTGAAGCTTTCTTT
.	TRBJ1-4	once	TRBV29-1	CSVEELGNEKLFF	TGCAGCGTTGAAGAACTAGGGAATGAAAAACTGTTTTTT
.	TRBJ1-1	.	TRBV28	CASRGPSIPREAFF	TGTGCCAGCAGGGGGCCCTCAATCCCTCGTGAAGCTTTCTTT
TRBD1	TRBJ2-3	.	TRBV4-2	CASSQKSRTGGIFADTQYF	TGTGCCAGCAGCCAAAAGAGCCGGACAGGGGGCATTTTCGCAGATACGCAGTATTTT
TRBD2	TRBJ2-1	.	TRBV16	CASSQPSGGPNNEQFF	TGTGCCAGCAGCCAACCTAGCGGGGGACCTAACAATGAGCAGTTCTTC
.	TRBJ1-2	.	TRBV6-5	CASSRRGGYGYTF	TGTGCCAGCTCGCGGAGAGGGGGCTATGGCTACACCTTC
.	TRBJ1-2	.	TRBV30	CAWTFNRNYGYTF	TGTGCCTGGACCTTCAATAGAAACTATGGCTACACCTTC
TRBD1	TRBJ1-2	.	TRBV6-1	CASSARGQRTNYGYTF	TGTGCCAGCAGTGCTCGGGGACAGAGAACTAACTATGGCTACACCTTC
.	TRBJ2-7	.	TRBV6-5	CASRPAGRTYEQYF	TGTGCCAGCAGGCCGGCGGGCAGAACCTACGAGCAGTACTTC
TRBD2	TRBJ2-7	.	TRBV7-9	CASSSGLAGEVSYEQYF	TGTGCCAGCAGCTCGGGACTAGCGGGAGAGGTATCCTACGAGCAGTACTTC
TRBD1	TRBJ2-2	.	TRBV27	CASSPRTGNVAGELFF	TGTGCCAGCAGTCCCCGGACAGGGAACGTAGCCGGGGAGCTGTTTTTT
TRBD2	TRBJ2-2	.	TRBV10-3	CATSGGTNTGELFF	TGTGCCACCTCGGGGGGGACGAACACCGGGGAGCTGTTTTTT
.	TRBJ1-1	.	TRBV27	CASSQGLRAEAFF	TGTGCCAGCAGTCAGGGGTTACGGGCTGAAGCTTTCTTT
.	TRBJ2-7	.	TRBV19	CAPRRVRHEQYF	TGTGCCCCCCGGAGGGTTCGACACGAGCAGTACTTC
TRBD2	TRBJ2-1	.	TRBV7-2	CASSHSGGAGNEQFF	TGTGCCAGCAGCCATAGCGGGGGGGCCGGGAATGAGCAGTTCTTC
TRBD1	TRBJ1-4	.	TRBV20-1	CSADRVGKLFF	TGCAGTGCTGACAGGGTCGGAAAACTGTTTTTT
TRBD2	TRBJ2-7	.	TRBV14	CASSQVPSGGYEQYF	TGTGCCAGCAGCCAAGTGCCTAGCGGGGGCTACGAGCAGTACTTC
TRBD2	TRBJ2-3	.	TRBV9	CASSVSGLVVDTQYF	TGTGCCAGCAGCGTTTCGGGACTAGTTGTAGATACGCAGTATTTT
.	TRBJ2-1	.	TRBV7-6	CASSTPNNEQFF	TGTGCCAGCAGCACCCCTAACAATGAGCAGTTCTTC
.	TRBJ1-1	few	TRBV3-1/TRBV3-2	CASSQDHGAKGTEAFF	TGTGCCAGCAGCCAAGATCATGGGGCGAAGGGCACTGAAGCTTTCTTT
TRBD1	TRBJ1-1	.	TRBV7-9	CASSLAMGQGEAFF	TGTGCCAGCAGCTTAGCTATGGGACAGGGTGAAGCTTTCTTT
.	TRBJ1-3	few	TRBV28	CASSLGGRIGNTIYF	TGTGCCAGCAGTTTGGGAGGGAGAATAGGAAACACCATATATTTT
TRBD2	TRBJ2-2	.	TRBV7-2	CASSLQAGGATGELFF	TGTGCCAGCAGCTTACAAGCGGGAGGCGCGACCGGGGAGCTGTTTTTT
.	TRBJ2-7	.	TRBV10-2	CASSEYTGISYEQYF	TGCGCCAGCAGTGAGTACACAGGGATCTCCTACGAGCAGTACTTC
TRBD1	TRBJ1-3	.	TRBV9	CASSGGQGLSGNTIYF	TGTGCCAGCAGCGGCGGACAGGGGCTCTCTGGAAACACCATATATTTT
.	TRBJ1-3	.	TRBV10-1	CASSESIRAEASIRNTIYF	TGCGCCAGCAGTGAGTCCATAAGAGCAGAAGCGAGCATACGGAACACCATATATTTT
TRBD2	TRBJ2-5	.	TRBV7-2	CASSFTGTSGWQETQYF	TGTGCCAGCAGCTTTACCGGGACTAGCGGGTGGCAAGAGACCCAGTACTTC
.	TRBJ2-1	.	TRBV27	CASSLWTPSNEQFF	TGTGCCAGCAGTTTGTGGACTCCAAGCAATGAGCAGTTCTTC
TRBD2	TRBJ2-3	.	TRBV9	CASSASGTSVIDTQYF	TGTGCCAGCAGCGCCTCCGGGACTAGCGTAATAGATACGCAGTATTTT
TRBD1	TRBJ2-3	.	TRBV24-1	CATSDLDGTATQYF	TGTGCCACCAGTGATTTGGATGGGACAGCTACGCAGTATTTT
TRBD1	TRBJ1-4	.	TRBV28	CASRASGQGKSNEKLFF	TGTGCCAGCAGGGCATCGGGACAGGGTAAGAGTAATGAAAAACTGTTTTTT
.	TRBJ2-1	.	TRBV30	CAWSRGSYNEQFF	TGTGCCTGGAGTCGGGGGTCCTACAATGAGCAGTTCTTC
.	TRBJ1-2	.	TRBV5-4	CASSLKDQGRYTF	TGTGCCAGCAGCCTCAAAGATCAGGGGCGCTACACCTTC
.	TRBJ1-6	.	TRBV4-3	CASSQDLVPPLHF	TGCGCCAGCAGCCAAGATCTTGTCCCACCCCTCCACTTT
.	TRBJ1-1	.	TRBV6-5	CASSPPTINTEAFF	TGTGCCAGCAGCCCCCCCACAATAAACACTGAAGCTTTCTTT
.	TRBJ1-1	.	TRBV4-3	CASSQLRGATTEAFF	TGCGCCAGCAGCCAGCTCCGGGGGGCGACGACTGAAGCTTTCTTT
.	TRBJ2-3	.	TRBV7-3	CASSLGLARGQYF	TGTGCCAGCAGCCTAGGATTGGCCAGGGGCCAGTATTTT
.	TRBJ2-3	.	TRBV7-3	CASSLTVGGSTDTQYF	TGTGCCAGCAGCTTAACAGTGGGCGGGAGCACAGATACGCAGTATTTT
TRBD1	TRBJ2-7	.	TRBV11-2	CASSFPTGGAPYEQYF	TGTGCCAGCAGCTTCCCGACAGGGGGCGCTCCCTACGAGCAGTACTTC
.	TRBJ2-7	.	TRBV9	CASSLGQGGSYEQYF	TGTGCCAGCAGCTTAGGACAAGGGGGATCCTACGAGCAGTACTTC
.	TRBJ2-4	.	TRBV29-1	CSVVQALAKNIQYF	TGCAGCGTTGTCCAGGCTCTAGCCAAAAACATTCAGTACTTC
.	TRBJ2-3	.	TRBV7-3	CASSLRGSTDTQYF	TGTGCCAGCAGCTTAAGAGGGAGCACAGATACGCAGTATTTT
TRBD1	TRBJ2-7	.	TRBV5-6	CASTNVRAGGLYEQYF	TGTGCCAGCACCAATGTAAGGGCAGGGGGCCTCTACGAGCAGTACTTC
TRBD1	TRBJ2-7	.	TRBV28	CASSPTGGGYEQYF	TGTGCCAGCAGCCCCACAGGGGGTGGGTACGAGCAGTACTTC
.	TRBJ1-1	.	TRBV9	CASSTRPSETEAFF	TGTGCCAGCAGCACCCGACCTAGCGAGACTGAAGCTTTCTTT
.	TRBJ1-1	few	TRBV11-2	CASSSSLGGVNTEAFF	TGTGCCAGCAGCTCTTCTCTGGGAGGAGTTAATACTGAAGCTTTCTTT
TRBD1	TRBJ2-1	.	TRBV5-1	CASSPQGARGKQFF	TGCGCCAGCAGCCCCCAGGGGGCGCGCGGGAAGCAGTTCTTC
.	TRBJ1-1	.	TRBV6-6	CASSTYPVF	TGTGCCAGCAGTACCTACCCCGTCTTT
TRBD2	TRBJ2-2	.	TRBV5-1	CASSQIAGGTGELFF	TGCGCCAGCAGCCAGATAGCGGGCGGGACCGGGGAGCTGTTTTTT
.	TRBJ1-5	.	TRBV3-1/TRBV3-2	CASSPDTYQPQHF	TGTGCCAGCAGCCCGGACACCTATCAGCCCCAGCATTTT
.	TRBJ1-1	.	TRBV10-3	CAIRDTGWNDFEAFF	TGTGCCATCAGGGACACAGGGTGGAACGATTTTGAAGCTTTCTTT
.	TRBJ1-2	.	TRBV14	CASSVRDSDVFYGYTF	TGTGCCAGCAGCGTTCGGGACTCCGATGTCTTCTATGGCTACACCTTC